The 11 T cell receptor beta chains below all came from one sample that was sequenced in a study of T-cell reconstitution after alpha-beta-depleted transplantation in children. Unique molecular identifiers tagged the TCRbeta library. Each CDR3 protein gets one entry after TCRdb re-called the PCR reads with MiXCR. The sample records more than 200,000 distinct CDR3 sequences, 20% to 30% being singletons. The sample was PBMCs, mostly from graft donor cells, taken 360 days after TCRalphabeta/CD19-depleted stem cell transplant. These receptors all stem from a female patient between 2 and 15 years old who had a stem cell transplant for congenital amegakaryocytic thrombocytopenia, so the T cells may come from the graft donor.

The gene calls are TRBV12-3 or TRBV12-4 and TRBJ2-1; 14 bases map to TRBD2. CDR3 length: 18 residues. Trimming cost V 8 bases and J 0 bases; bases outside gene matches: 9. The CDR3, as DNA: TGTGCCAGCGATCCGGGACTAGCGGGAGCTTCCTCCTACAATGAGCAGTTCTTC. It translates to CASDPGLAGASSYNEQFF.

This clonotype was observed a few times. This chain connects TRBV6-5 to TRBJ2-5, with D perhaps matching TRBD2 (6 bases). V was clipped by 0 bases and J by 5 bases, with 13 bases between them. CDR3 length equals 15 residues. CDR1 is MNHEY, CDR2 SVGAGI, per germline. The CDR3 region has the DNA TGTGCCAGCAGTTACTCGACGGGGACTGTGGAGACCCAGTACTTC. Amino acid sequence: CASSYSTGTVETQYF.

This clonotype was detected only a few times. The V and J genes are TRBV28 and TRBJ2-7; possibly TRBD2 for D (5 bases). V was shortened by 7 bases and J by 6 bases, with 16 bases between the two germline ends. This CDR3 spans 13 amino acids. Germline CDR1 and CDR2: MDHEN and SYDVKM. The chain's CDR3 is CASTGAGASEQYF. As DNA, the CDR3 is TGTGCCAGCACGGGTGCGGGTGCTTCCGAGCAGTACTTC.

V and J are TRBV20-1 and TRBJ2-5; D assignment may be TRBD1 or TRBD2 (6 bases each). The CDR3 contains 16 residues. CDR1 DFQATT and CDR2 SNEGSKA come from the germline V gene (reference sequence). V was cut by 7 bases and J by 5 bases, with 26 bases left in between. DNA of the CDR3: TGCAGTGTCTGGGGCGGGGAAACGGGACAATGGGAGACCCAGTACTTC. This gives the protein CSVWGGETGQWETQYF.

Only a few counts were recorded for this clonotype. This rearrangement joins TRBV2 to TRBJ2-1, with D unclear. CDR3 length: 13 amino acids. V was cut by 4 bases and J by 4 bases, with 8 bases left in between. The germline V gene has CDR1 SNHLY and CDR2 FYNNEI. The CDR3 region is CASSVGIYNEQFF. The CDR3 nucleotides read TGTGCCAGCAGTGTAGGGATTTACAATGAGCAGTTCTTC.

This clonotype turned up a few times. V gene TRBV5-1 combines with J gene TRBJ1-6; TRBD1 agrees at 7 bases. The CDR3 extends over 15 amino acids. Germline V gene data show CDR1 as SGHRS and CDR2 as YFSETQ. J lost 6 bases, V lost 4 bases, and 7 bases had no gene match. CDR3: CASSQQTGVNSPLHF. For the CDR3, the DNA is TGCGCCAGCAGCCAACAAACAGGGGTTAATTCACCCCTCCACTTT. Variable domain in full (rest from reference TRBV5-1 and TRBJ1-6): KAGVTQTPRYLIKTRGQQVTLSCSPISGHRSVSWYQQTPGQGLQFLFEYFSETQRNKGNFPGRFSGRQFSNSRSEMNVSTLELGDSALYLCASSQQTGVNSPLHFGNGTRLTVT.

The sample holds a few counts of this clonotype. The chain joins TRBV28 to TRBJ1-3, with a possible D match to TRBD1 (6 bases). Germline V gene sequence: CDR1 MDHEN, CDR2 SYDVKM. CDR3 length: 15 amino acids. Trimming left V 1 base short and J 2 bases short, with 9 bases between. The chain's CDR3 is CASSLSAGAGNTIYF. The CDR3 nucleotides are TGTGCCAGCAGTTTATCAGCAGGGGCTGGAAACACCATATATTTT.

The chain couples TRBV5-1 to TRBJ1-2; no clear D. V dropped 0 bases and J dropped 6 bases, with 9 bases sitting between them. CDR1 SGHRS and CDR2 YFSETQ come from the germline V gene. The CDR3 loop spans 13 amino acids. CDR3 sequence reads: CASSLAGNDGYTF. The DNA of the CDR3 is TGCGCCAGCAGCTTGGCAGGAAATGATGGCTACACCTTC. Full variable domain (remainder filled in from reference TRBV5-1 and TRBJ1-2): KAGVTQTPRYLIKTRGQQVTLSCSPISGHRSVSWYQQTPGQGLQFLFEYFSETQRNKGNFPGRFSGRQFSNSRSEMNVSTLELGDSALYLCASSLAGNDGYTFGSGTRLTVV.

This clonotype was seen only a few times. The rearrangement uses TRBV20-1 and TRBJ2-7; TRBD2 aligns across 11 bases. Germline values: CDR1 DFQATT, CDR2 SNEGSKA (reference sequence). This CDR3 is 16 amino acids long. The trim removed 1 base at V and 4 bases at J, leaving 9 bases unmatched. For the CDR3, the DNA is TGCAGTGCTAGAGTAATTTCGGGACTAGCGGAATACGAGCAGTACTTC. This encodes CSARVISGLAEYEQYF.

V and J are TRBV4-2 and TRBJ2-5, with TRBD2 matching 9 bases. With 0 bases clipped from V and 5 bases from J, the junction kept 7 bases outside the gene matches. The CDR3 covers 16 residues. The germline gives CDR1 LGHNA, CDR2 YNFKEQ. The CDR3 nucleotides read TGTGCCAGCAGCCAAGATGAGGCGGGGGGGAGGGAGACCCAGTACTTC. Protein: CASSQDEAGGRETQYF.

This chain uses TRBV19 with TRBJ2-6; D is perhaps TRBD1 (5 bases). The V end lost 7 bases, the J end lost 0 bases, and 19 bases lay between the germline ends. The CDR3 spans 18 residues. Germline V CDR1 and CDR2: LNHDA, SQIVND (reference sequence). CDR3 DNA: TGTGCCAGTACCATACAGGCTTTCCACCTCTCTGGGGCCAACGTCCTGACTTTC. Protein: CASTIQAFHLSGANVLTF.